This entry is about one T cell receptor (beta chain). The antigen is not known. This CDR3 has 15 amino acids. Trimming at V came to 4 bases and at J to 2 bases, leaving 5 bases not matched to a gene. Germline CDR1 is SGDLS and CDR2 is YYNGEE. The protocol was immunoSEQ multiplex PCR, while the TCRdb copy is restricted to in-frame clones and leaves out a portion. The sample contains some 63,000 clones, roughly nine tenths of which appear only once. This sample was included in a study of OX40 agonist ivuxolimab in advanced cancers. Study-wide results and caveats: Low clonal expansion, among the lowest seen, marked partial responders at 0.1-3.0 mg/kg. At doses 0.1 to 3.0 mg/kg, CD4+ and CD8+ clones expanded. CD8+ T cells (on average) carried more expanded clones than CD4+ T cells.

This clonotype was sampled from an adult with an advanced solid tumor such as melanoma, head and neck, liver or kidney cancer. The material sequenced was CD4+ or CD8+ T cells sorted from blood, taken in a trial of the OX40 agonist ivuxolimab. This rearrangement joins TRBV9 to TRBJ2-1, with 8 positions matching TRBD2. The CDR3 DNA follows: TGTGCCAGCAGCCTTACTAGCGGAACCTACAATGAGCAGTTCTTC. It codes for CASSLTSGTYNEQFF. The full variable domain, its missing parts supplied by reference TRBV9 and TRBJ2-1, is DSGVTQTPKHLITATGQRVTLRCSPRSGDLSVYWYQQSLDQGLQFLIQYYNGEERAKGNILERFSAQQFPDLHSELNLSSLELGDSALYFCASSLTSGTYNEQFFGPGTRLTVL.